This T cell receptor (beta chain) was captured in a study of blood T cells in healthy people across ages (dated by TCRdb to about 2015). Context from the whole study: In model experiments, template switching captured roughly one uniquely barcoded TCR beta cDNA molecule for every two T cells. Two additional independent replicas of 1 million unique cDNA reads from the same blood draw were analyzed for two donors (one aged 18 to 30 and one aged 80 or older). To track age-related changes in TCR beta repertoire diversity, the study relied on deep sequencing normalized with unique cDNA molecular identifiers. To avoid experimental bias, donors of different ages were randomly spread across the sequencing lanes. Four age groups were formed from the donors: young (average approximately 16 years), middle-aged (approximately 39), aged (about 62) and long-lived (approximately 80).

Library generation was performed with 5' RACE. Sequencing used an Illumina HiSeq 2500. A second PCR of roughly 7 to 11 cycles was run with a J-beta primer mix and a sample-barcoded 5' primer. A template-switch 5' adaptor carrying 12 random nucleotides introduced a unique molecular identifier onto each TCR beta cDNA molecule. Each sample yielded at least 2.5 million CDR3-containing paired-end reads. All of the RNA was converted into first-strand cDNA using the Mint cDNA synthesis kit, with a TRBC-specific oligonucleotide serving as the primer. All cDNA was treated with uracil-DNA glycosylase and then went through a first 18-cycle PCR with the universal primers M1SS and BC2_uni_R. In the original analysis: Normalization of each sample was performed by random selection of 1 million high-quality reads, each carrying a distinct molecular identifier. Instead of being binned into consensus sequences, reads that shared molecular identifiers were thrown out. MiTCR, with a Q25 quality threshold and the strictest error-elimination algorithm, was used for CDR3 identification, clonotype clustering and error correction. A nonparametric unseen species model with Euler transformation was used to estimate a lower bound on total TCR beta diversity. TCRdb ran its own pipeline on the public reads, namely fastp trimming at Q25 and MiXCR clone calling, and kept in-frame beta chains. CDR3 protein duplicates are merged, each entry listing the most common genes and DNA. These V and J calls are TCRdb output, not the study's own analysis. A total of around 900,000 distinct CDR3 sequences appear in this sample, less than 35% of them only once. 17% of the sample belongs to the ten largest clones.

The full study reports these points: There was a strong correlation between observed TCR beta diversity and the percentage of naive T cells measured by flow cytometry. The long-lived group showed more naive CD4+ T cells, fewer expanded clones and increased TCR diversity than the aged group, suggesting age selection. Bulk unsorted PBMC profiling prevented conclusive comparison of naive and antigen-experienced compartments. As age increased, observed TCR beta diversity per million T cells dropped in a roughly linear way, and a significant reduction was already evident by age 40. Estimates of total diversity based on one million sequenced T cells were considered lower bounds and underestimates. Donor CMV infection status was unknown, potentially confounding age-related changes in expanded clonotypes.

This clonotype has a count of ten or more. It has no known antigen specificity. The sample holds no much larger clone one base away, and base qualities are not on file. The 35 to 40 donors, aged roughly 6 to 95 years, were systemically healthy Caucasian individuals from Russia. Ten milliliters of peripheral blood were collected from each donor into EDTA-treated Vacutainer tubes. Ficoll-Paque density-gradient centrifugation was used to isolate PBMCs, with at least 7 million obtained per sample. Total RNA was extracted from PBMCs with Trizol reagent, with at least 5.5 micrograms obtained per sample. For every donor, flow cytometry on a PBMC aliquot measured the percentage of naive CD45RAhigh/CD27high T cells. For CDR1 and CDR2, the germline V gene (reference sequence) lists DFQATT and SNEGSKA. From its cysteine to its phenylalanine, the CDR3 spans 11 amino acids. The entry retains the CDR3 DNA only, 33 bases that are in frame from base 1. V and J are truncated by 0 bases and 13 bases respectively, leaving an intervening sequence of 10 bases.

Here the chain combines TRBV20-1 and TRBJ2-1, with an unclear D gene assignment. This receptor was taken from a woman of 80 years or more in good health. Material for sequencing was blood. CDR3 protein: CSARDLPHQFF. The nucleotides read TGCAGTGCTAGAGATCTCCCTCATCAGTTCTTC.